Listed below are T cell receptor beta chains from one sample, sequenced in a study of T cell responses to AZD1222 COVID-19 vaccine. Sequenced by immunoSEQ multiplex PCR; TCRdb stores in-frame clones only, minus some. Here the sample spans tens of thousands of clones, around 91% being singletons. The sequencing used peripheral blood, collected on day 0 of MenACWY control vaccination. Every receptor here comes from an adult in good health. CDR3s include the opening cysteine and the closing phenylalanine or tryptophan. A D gene is named only where the DNA matches it firmly. The size entry is marked missing in some rows and otherwise reads once, few, many or a size class.

size	D	V	J	CDR3	DNA
NA	NA	TRBV12-3/TRBV12-4	TRBJ2-1	CASSFVNAEQFF	TGTGCCAGCAGTTTTGTGAATGCTGAGCAGTTCTTC
NA	NA	TRBV5-1	TRBJ2-5	CASSLGQQETQYF	TGCGCCAGCAGCTTGGGGCAGCAAGAGACCCAGTACTTC
NA	NA	TRBV6-5	TRBJ1-5	CASSYDGAQPQHF	TGTGCCAGCAGTTACGATGGGGCTCAGCCCCAGCATTTT
NA	TRBD2	TRBV5-1	TRBJ2-3	CASSLATTSADTQYF	TGCGCCAGCAGCTTGGCTACTACTAGCGCAGATACGCAGTATTTT
NA	NA	TRBV5-6	TRBJ1-4	CASSLGRGNEKLFF	TGTGCCAGCAGCTTGGGCAGGGGAAATGAAAAACTGTTTTTT
once	NA	TRBV2	TRBJ2-1	CASSELPDGHPYNEQFF	TGTGCCAGCAGTGAACTCCCCGACGGGCACCCCTACAATGAGCAGTTCTTC
once	NA	TRBV5-4	TRBJ2-1	CASSRAYEQFF	TGTGCCAGCAGCCGGGCGTATGAGCAGTTCTTC
NA	TRBD1	TRBV5-6	TRBJ2-7	CASSSIILTGGVDYEQYF	TGTGCCAGCAGCTCGATAATTTTGACAGGGGGCGTTGATTACGAGCAGTACTTC
NA	NA	TRBV6-6	TRBJ1-5	CASSQNGAYQPQHF	TGTGCCAGCAGTCAGAACGGGGCCTATCAGCCCCAGCATTTT
NA	NA	TRBV11-2	TRBJ2-3	CASSLEGGVSDTQYF	TGTGCCAGCAGCTTAGAGGGTGGGGTGTCAGATACGCAGTATTTT
NA	NA	TRBV7-8	TRBJ1-2	CASSHQGAGYTF	TGTGCCAGCAGCCACCAGGGTGCGGGCTACACCTTC
NA	NA	TRBV14	TRBJ2-3	CASSQLTPGADTQYF	TGTGCCAGCAGCCAACTCACCCCAGGAGCAGATACGCAGTATTTT
NA	TRBD1	TRBV28	TRBJ2-7	CASSSGQGRAGKQYF	TGTGCCAGCAGTTCCGGACAGGGCCGCGCTGGGAAGCAGTACTTC
NA	NA	TRBV7-9	TRBJ1-2	CASSLARGGYGYTF	TGTGCCAGCAGCTTAGCGCGGGGGGGCTATGGCTACACCTTC
NA	NA	TRBV28	TRBJ2-7	CASSPGSDYEQYF	TGTGCCAGCAGTCCAGGGTCTGACTACGAGCAGTACTTC
NA	NA	TRBV28	TRBJ1-5	CASSPTREDQPQHF	TGTGCCAGCAGTCCCACCCGGGAGGATCAGCCCCAGCATTTT
NA	NA	TRBV12-3/TRBV12-4	TRBJ1-2	CASSTTGREGYTF	TGTGCCAGCAGTACCACCGGGAGGGAAGGCTACACCTTC
once	TRBD1	TRBV19	TRBJ1-2	CASKSGTANYGYTF	TGTGCCAGTAAGTCTGGGACAGCTAACTATGGCTACACCTTC
NA	TRBD1	TRBV6-5	TRBJ1-2	CASSSGTGASYYGYTF	TGTGCCAGCAGTTCCGGGACAGGGGCTTCCTACTATGGCTACACCTTC
NA	NA	TRBV6-5	TRBJ1-1	CASSNQQGSTEAFF	TGTGCCAGCAGTAACCAACAGGGCAGCACTGAAGCTTTCTTT
NA	TRBD2	TRBV9	TRBJ2-3	CASSLWTSGTDTQYF	TGTGCCAGCAGCCTCTGGACTAGCGGTACAGATACGCAGTATTTT
NA	NA	TRBV7-9	TRBJ1-1	CASSLRRVRTEAFF	TGTGCCAGCAGCTTACGTAGGGTTCGCACTGAAGCTTTCTTT
once	NA	TRBV6-5	TRBJ1-1	CASGWVEAFF	TGTGCCAGCGGATGGGTAGAAGCTTTCTTT
once	NA	TRBV11-3	TRBJ2-1	CASSPGPTVHNEQFF	TGTGCCAGCAGCCCCGGGCCCACCGTCCACAATGAGCAGTTCTTC
NA	TRBD1	TRBV7-9	TRBJ2-1	CASSFGTGGFDEQFF	TGTGCCAGCAGCTTCGGGACAGGGGGCTTCGATGAGCAGTTCTTC
many	NA	TRBV28	TRBJ1-5	CASSLWGRGNNQPQHF	TGTGCCAGCAGTTTATGGGGCAGGGGTAACAATCAGCCCCAGCATTTT
NA	NA	TRBV13	TRBJ2-2	CASSSPPGAYTGELFF	TGTGCCAGCAGCTCGCCCCCGGGGGCCTACACCGGGGAGCTGTTTTTT
NA	NA	TRBV6-4	TRBJ1-1	CASSSAMNTEAFF	TGTGCCAGCAGCTCCGCCATGAACACTGAAGCTTTCTTT
NA	TRBD1	TRBV27	TRBJ1-1	CASSLYLTGVGTEAFF	TGTGCCAGCAGTTTATACCTCACAGGGGTCGGCACTGAAGCTTTCTTT
NA	NA	TRBV28	TRBJ1-5	CASSLFPGFREPQHF	TGTGCCAGCAGTTTATTCCCAGGGTTCCGGGAGCCCCAGCATTTT
NA	NA	TRBV5-1	TRBJ2-2	CASSAQLDTGELFF	TGCGCCAGCAGCGCGCAGCTAGACACCGGGGAGCTGTTTTTT
NA	NA	TRBV7-2	TRBJ2-5	CASSLGAGAQETQYF	TGTGCCAGCAGCTTAGGGGCGGGGGCACAAGAGACCCAGTACTTC
NA	TRBD1	TRBV5-4	TRBJ2-1	CASSIGQGAPYNEQFF	TGTGCCAGCAGCATTGGACAGGGGGCCCCTTACAATGAGCAGTTCTTC
NA	NA	TRBV28	TRBJ1-5	CASRAGPGSNQPQHF	TGTGCCAGCAGAGCCGGGCCAGGGAGCAATCAGCCCCAGCATTTT
NA	NA	TRBV7-2	TRBJ1-2	CASSFGQGGGYTF	TGTGCCAGCAGCTTTGGGCAGGGAGGCGGCTACACCTTC
NA	NA	TRBV11-1	TRBJ2-5	CASSFKRELQETQYF	TGTGCCAGCAGCTTTAAAAGAGAACTACAAGAGACCCAGTACTTC
NA	NA	TRBV27	TRBJ1-2	CASNDGPSWTTNGYTF	TGTGCCAGCAACGATGGCCCCAGTTGGACGACCAATGGCTACACCTTC
NA	TRBD1	TRBV7-2	TRBJ1-5	CASSLGQGVNQPQHF	TGTGCCAGCAGCCTGGGACAGGGGGTCAATCAGCCCCAGCATTTT
NA	NA	TRBV14	TRBJ1-5	CASSQGVGNQPQHF	TGTGCCAGCAGCCAAGGAGTGGGCAATCAGCCCCAGCATTTT
NA	NA	TRBV10-1	TRBJ2-1	CASSESKGRNEQFF	TGCGCCAGCAGTGAGTCGAAAGGGCGAAATGAGCAGTTCTTC
NA	NA	TRBV28	TRBJ1-1	CASSGWGQINTEAFF	TGTGCCAGCAGTGGTTGGGGGCAGATAAACACTGAAGCTTTCTTT
NA	NA	TRBV28	TRBJ1-4	CASSIGQTPNEKLFF	TGTGCCAGCAGTATCGGACAGACTCCTAATGAAAAACTGTTTTTT
NA	NA	TRBV10-1	TRBJ1-1	CATSWGANTEAFF	TGCGCCACCTCCTGGGGGGCGAACACTGAAGCTTTCTTT
NA	TRBD2	TRBV11-2	TRBJ2-7	CASSSRTSGVYEQYF	TGTGCCAGCAGCTCACGGACTAGCGGGGTGTACGAGCAGTACTTC